This is a list of T cell receptor beta chains from one sample in a study of OX40 agonist ivuxolimab in advanced cancers. The table came from immunoSEQ multiplex PCR; TCRdb's copy has only in-frame clones and leaves some out. The profile shows tens of thousands of clones, around 92% of them singletons. This specimen consisted of CD4+ or CD8+ T cells sorted from blood, obtained in a trial of the OX40 agonist ivuxolimab. The receptors derive from an adult with an advanced solid tumor such as melanoma, head and neck, liver or kidney cancer. CDR3s include the opening cysteine and the closing phenylalanine or tryptophan. The order of the fields is D gene, clone size, J gene, V gene, CDR3 DNA, CDR3 protein. D genes are given only for firm matches. Where a row states a size, it is once, few, many or the class of an expanded clone; other rows omit it.

d_call: NA
clone_size: NA
j_call: TRBJ1-1
v_call: TRBV11-2
cdr3_nt: TGTGCCAGCAGCTTAGCCAGGGCGGGGGGATCGAACACTGAAGCTTTCTTT
cdr3_aa: CASSLARAGGSNTEAFF

d_call: TRBD1
clone_size: NA
j_call: TRBJ2-7
v_call: TRBV7-7
cdr3_nt: TGTGCCAGCAGCCAGGGGACAGGGATAGACGAGCAGTACTTC
cdr3_aa: CASSQGTGIDEQYF

d_call: NA
clone_size: NA
j_call: TRBJ1-2
v_call: TRBV10-2
cdr3_nt: TGCGCCAGCAGGGATTTCCAGGGACTCTATGGCTACACCTTC
cdr3_aa: CASRDFQGLYGYTF

d_call: NA
clone_size: once
j_call: TRBJ1-1
v_call: TRBV2
cdr3_nt: TGTGCCAGCAGTCAAGCCTGGAACACTGAAGCTTTCTTT
cdr3_aa: CASSQAWNTEAFF

d_call: TRBD2
clone_size: NA
j_call: TRBJ2-1
v_call: TRBV5-1
cdr3_nt: TGCGCCAGCAGCTTGTTCGCTAGCGGGGGGGTTTACAATGAGCAGTTCTTC
cdr3_aa: CASSLFASGGVYNEQFF

d_call: NA
clone_size: NA
j_call: TRBJ1-1
v_call: TRBV20-1
cdr3_nt: TGCAGTGCTAGGACAGGCGAAGCTTTCTTT
cdr3_aa: CSARTGEAFF

d_call: NA
clone_size: NA
j_call: TRBJ2-7
v_call: TRBV5-6
cdr3_nt: TGTGCCAGCAGGGAGACCGGGACCCTTTTAGAGCAGTACTTC
cdr3_aa: CASRETGTLLEQYF

d_call: NA
clone_size: NA
j_call: TRBJ2-3
v_call: TRBV7-2
cdr3_nt: TGTGCCAGCAGCCCCAGGACAGAACTAAGCACAGATACGCAGTATTTT
cdr3_aa: CASSPRTELSTDTQYF

d_call: NA
clone_size: NA
j_call: TRBJ2-7
v_call: TRBV27
cdr3_nt: TGTGCCAGCAGTTTGGGGTCCACCTACGAGCAGTACTTC
cdr3_aa: CASSLGSTYEQYF

d_call: NA
clone_size: once
j_call: TRBJ1-1
v_call: TRBV6-1
cdr3_nt: TGTGCCAGCAGTGATGGGGGGAACACTGAAGCTTTCTTT
cdr3_aa: CASSDGGNTEAFF

d_call: NA
clone_size: once
j_call: TRBJ2-2
v_call: TRBV27
cdr3_nt: TGTGCCAGCAGTTTATCAGGGCTAGGAGGGGAGCTGTTTTTT
cdr3_aa: CASSLSGLGGELFF

d_call: NA
clone_size: NA
j_call: TRBJ2-5
v_call: TRBV2
cdr3_nt: TGTGCCAGCAGTGAAGGCGCAGGTGCCCTCCAAGAGACCCAGTACTTC
cdr3_aa: CASSEGAGALQETQYF

d_call: NA
clone_size: NA
j_call: TRBJ1-1
v_call: TRBV13
cdr3_nt: TGTGCCAGCAGCCCCGCCTACGTGCACTCACTGAACACTGAAGCTTTCTTT
cdr3_aa: CASSPAYVHSLNTEAFF

d_call: NA
clone_size: few
j_call: TRBJ2-7
v_call: TRBV9
cdr3_nt: TGTGCCAGTGGGGGGGCGAGCTCCTACGAGCAGTACTTC
cdr3_aa: CASGGASSYEQYF

d_call: TRBD1
clone_size: NA
j_call: TRBJ1-5
v_call: TRBV6-1
cdr3_nt: TGTGCCAGCAGTGCCCCGGACAGGGGGGGGATATATAGCAATCAGCCCCAGCATTTT
cdr3_aa: CASSAPDRGGIYSNQPQHF

d_call: NA
clone_size: NA
j_call: TRBJ2-1
v_call: TRBV6-5
cdr3_nt: TGTGCCAGCAGTTACTTTCCAGGGGCTGATGAGCAGTTCTTC
cdr3_aa: CASSYFPGADEQFF

d_call: NA
clone_size: medium-sized
j_call: TRBJ1-2
v_call: TRBV5-1
cdr3_nt: TGCGCCAGCAGCTTGGGGGAGGACTACGGCTACACCTTC
cdr3_aa: CASSLGEDYGYTF

d_call: NA
clone_size: NA
j_call: TRBJ1-1
v_call: TRBV10-3
cdr3_nt: TGTGCCATCGGGTTGGGGGGTGGGACTGAAGCTTTCTTT
cdr3_aa: CAIGLGGGTEAFF

d_call: TRBD2
clone_size: NA
j_call: TRBJ2-7
v_call: TRBV27
cdr3_nt: TGTGCCAGCAGTCTAGGGACTAGTGGCGACGAGCAGTACTTC
cdr3_aa: CASSLGTSGDEQYF

d_call: TRBD1
clone_size: NA
j_call: TRBJ2-1
v_call: TRBV27
cdr3_nt: TGTGCCAGCAGTTTCCCTGGGACAGGGGGAAACCGAATCTACAATGAGCAGTTCTTC
cdr3_aa: CASSFPGTGGNRIYNEQFF

d_call: NA
clone_size: NA
j_call: TRBJ2-1
v_call: TRBV5-1
cdr3_nt: TGCGCCAGCAGCTTTTACAGGGAGACTCTACTCTACAATGAGCAGTTCTTC
cdr3_aa: CASSFYRETLLYNEQFF

d_call: NA
clone_size: many
j_call: TRBJ1-1
v_call: TRBV6-1
cdr3_nt: TGTGCCAGCAGTGATTTTTTTCGGGGGGCCGACACTGAAGCTTTCTTT
cdr3_aa: CASSDFFRGADTEAFF

d_call: NA
clone_size: few
j_call: TRBJ2-3
v_call: TRBV27
cdr3_nt: TGTGCCAGCAGTTTATTAGGAGGGGTCGAGCACACAGATACGCAGTATTTT
cdr3_aa: CASSLLGGVEHTDTQYF

d_call: TRBD1
clone_size: NA
j_call: TRBJ1-3
v_call: TRBV10-3
cdr3_nt: TGTGCCATCAGTGAGCCAGGACAGGGGGCAGGAGGAAACACCATATATTTT
cdr3_aa: CAISEPGQGAGGNTIYF

d_call: NA
clone_size: NA
j_call: TRBJ2-5
v_call: TRBV20-1
cdr3_nt: TGCAGTGCTCATCAAGAGACCCAGTACTTC
cdr3_aa: CSAHQETQYF

d_call: NA
clone_size: NA
j_call: TRBJ2-3
v_call: TRBV21-1
cdr3_nt: TGTGCCAGCAGCAAAAGGGAAGTCACAGATACGCAGTATTTT
cdr3_aa: CASSKREVTDTQYF

d_call: TRBD2
clone_size: NA
j_call: TRBJ2-7
v_call: TRBV7-9
cdr3_nt: TGTGCCAGCAGCAGGTTAGCGGGGGGCAGCTCCTACGAGCAGTACTTC
cdr3_aa: CASSRLAGGSSYEQYF

d_call: NA
clone_size: NA
j_call: TRBJ1-6
v_call: TRBV6-7
cdr3_nt: TGTGCCAGCAGTTACGTTGTTGGGGGGGGATTCTATAATTCACCCCTCCACTTT
cdr3_aa: CASSYVVGGGFYNSPLHF

d_call: NA
clone_size: NA
j_call: TRBJ1-1
v_call: TRBV5-6
cdr3_nt: TGTGCCAGCAGCTTTGTCCACCTGAACACTGAAGCTTTCTTT
cdr3_aa: CASSFVHLNTEAFF

d_call: NA
clone_size: NA
j_call: TRBJ2-2
v_call: TRBV19
cdr3_nt: TGTGCCAGTGAGGCCGGGGAGCTGTTTTTT
cdr3_aa: CASEAGELFF

d_call: NA
clone_size: NA
j_call: TRBJ2-3
v_call: TRBV13
cdr3_nt: TGTGCCAGCAGCCCCGGGACTCAAAGGGATACGCAGTATTTT
cdr3_aa: CASSPGTQRDTQYF

d_call: TRBD1
clone_size: NA
j_call: TRBJ1-4
v_call: TRBV5-6
cdr3_nt: TGTGCCAGCAGCTTGGCCTTGACAGGGATTAATGAAAAACTGTTTTTT
cdr3_aa: CASSLALTGINEKLFF